A selection of T cell receptor beta chains follows, all from one sample in a study of graft-versus-host responses after intestinal transplantation. Using immunoSEQ multiplex PCR, the repertoire was profiled, and TCRdb retains in-frame clones only, with some absent. This table has about 19,000 clones, approximately 90% appearing once. The source was PBMCs, collected around 350 days after transplant. These receptors were collected from a human patient who received an intestinal transplant, so some T cells may come from the graft donor. The CDR3 runs from the conserved cysteine through the conserved F or W. The order of the fields is clone size, J gene, V gene, D gene, CDR3 protein, CDR3 DNA. The D gene is left open where the match is weak. Size values are once, few and many counts, or a class for expanded clones, and some rows have none.

abundance: NA
j_gene: TRBJ1-1
v_gene: TRBV5-6
d_gene: TRBD1
CDR3aa: CASRAQGALEAFF
CDR3nt: TGTGCCAGCAGGGCCCAGGGGGCACTTGAAGCTTTCTTT

abundance: NA
j_gene: TRBJ2-1
v_gene: TRBV6-5
d_gene: NA
CDR3aa: CASSYSKLNEQFF
CDR3nt: TGTGCCAGCAGTTACTCGAAGTTAAATGAGCAGTTCTTC

abundance: NA
j_gene: TRBJ1-1
v_gene: TRBV18
d_gene: TRBD1
CDR3aa: CASSPRTGTNTEAFF
CDR3nt: TGTGCCAGCTCACCCCGGACAGGGACGAACACTGAAGCTTTCTTT

abundance: NA
j_gene: TRBJ2-7
v_gene: TRBV29-1
d_gene: TRBD1
CDR3aa: CSVGQGQYEQYF
CDR3nt: TGCAGCGTTGGACAGGGTCAATACGAGCAGTACTTC

abundance: NA
j_gene: TRBJ1-1
v_gene: TRBV29-1
d_gene: NA
CDR3aa: CSGEQGAGTEAFF
CDR3nt: TGCAGCGGTGAACAGGGTGCGGGCACTGAAGCTTTCTTT

abundance: NA
j_gene: TRBJ2-3
v_gene: TRBV6-5
d_gene: NA
CDR3aa: CASSYNRGGDTQYF
CDR3nt: TGTGCCAGCAGTTACAACAGGGGAGGAGATACGCAGTATTTT

abundance: NA
j_gene: TRBJ1-2
v_gene: TRBV9
d_gene: TRBD1
CDR3aa: CASSDTQGTYGYTF
CDR3nt: TGTGCCAGCAGCGATACACAGGGGACCTATGGCTACACCTTC

abundance: once
j_gene: TRBJ2-3
v_gene: TRBV12-5
d_gene: TRBD2
CDR3aa: CASGRSGFKRDTQYF
CDR3nt: TGTGCTAGTGGACGTAGCGGGTTCAAGAGGGATACGCAGTATTTT

abundance: NA
j_gene: TRBJ2-1
v_gene: TRBV4-1
d_gene: TRBD2
CDR3aa: CASSQSTSGGANEQFF
CDR3nt: TGCGCCAGCAGCCAGTCGACTAGCGGGGGGGCCAATGAGCAGTTCTTC

abundance: NA
j_gene: TRBJ2-5
v_gene: TRBV2
d_gene: NA
CDR3aa: CASSKSSRLETQYF
CDR3nt: TGTGCCAGCAGTAAATCGTCGCGGCTGGAGACCCAGTACTTC

abundance: NA
j_gene: TRBJ2-5
v_gene: TRBV5-5
d_gene: TRBD1
CDR3aa: CASSSGQGAWETQYF
CDR3nt: TGTGCCAGCAGCTCCGGACAGGGGGCGTGGGAGACCCAGTACTTC

abundance: once
j_gene: TRBJ2-4
v_gene: TRBV28
d_gene: NA
CDR3aa: CASSLPPGGIQYF
CDR3nt: TGTGCCAGCAGTTTACCCCCAGGTGGCATTCAGTACTTC

abundance: NA
j_gene: TRBJ1-2
v_gene: TRBV6-5
d_gene: NA
CDR3aa: CASSEDGVSYGYTF
CDR3nt: TGTGCCAGCAGTGAAGACGGGGTATCCTATGGCTACACCTTC

abundance: NA
j_gene: TRBJ2-6
v_gene: TRBV7-3
d_gene: NA
CDR3aa: CASSLNRAGANVLTF
CDR3nt: TGTGCCAGCAGCTTAAACAGGGCGGGGGCCAACGTCCTGACTTTC

abundance: NA
j_gene: TRBJ2-2
v_gene: TRBV11-3
d_gene: TRBD1
CDR3aa: CASTPGGRGELFF
CDR3nt: TGTGCCAGCACCCCAGGGGGCAGGGGGGAGCTGTTTTTT

abundance: NA
j_gene: TRBJ2-7
v_gene: TRBV5-6
d_gene: NA
CDR3aa: CASSSGSYEQYF
CDR3nt: TGTGCCAGCAGCTCAGGATCCTACGAGCAGTACTTC

abundance: NA
j_gene: TRBJ2-3
v_gene: TRBV28
d_gene: NA
CDR3aa: CASSRGPSQYF
CDR3nt: TGTGCCAGCAGTCGAGGGCCATCGCAGTATTTT

abundance: NA
j_gene: TRBJ1-1
v_gene: TRBV6-5
d_gene: TRBD1
CDR3aa: CASRRDRQGTAEAFF
CDR3nt: TGTGCCAGCAGAAGGGACCGACAGGGTACAGCTGAAGCTTTCTTT

abundance: NA
j_gene: TRBJ2-2
v_gene: TRBV28
d_gene: NA
CDR3aa: CASRAGELFF
CDR3nt: TGTGCCAGCAGGGCCGGGGAGCTGTTTTTT

abundance: NA
j_gene: TRBJ2-7
v_gene: TRBV6-4
d_gene: TRBD1
CDR3aa: CASSEGTGGSYEQYF
CDR3nt: TGTGCCAGCAGTGAGGGGACAGGGGGCTCCTACGAGCAGTACTTC

abundance: once
j_gene: TRBJ2-3
v_gene: TRBV29-1
d_gene: TRBD2
CDR3aa: CSVDSGSPLIDTQYF
CDR3nt: TGCAGCGTCGATAGCGGGAGCCCCTTGATTGATACGCAGTATTTT

abundance: NA
j_gene: TRBJ2-4
v_gene: TRBV5-1
d_gene: NA
CDR3aa: CASSLDPKNIQYF
CDR3nt: TGCGCCAGCAGCTTGGACCCTAAAAACATTCAGTACTTC

abundance: once
j_gene: TRBJ2-7
v_gene: TRBV6-6
d_gene: TRBD2
CDR3aa: CASSYTSATYEQYF
CDR3nt: TGTGCCAGCAGTTACACTAGCGCGACCTACGAGCAGTACTTC

abundance: NA
j_gene: TRBJ2-5
v_gene: TRBV7-2
d_gene: NA
CDR3aa: CASGKERQETQYF
CDR3nt: TGTGCCAGCGGTAAAGAACGACAAGAGACCCAGTACTTC

abundance: NA
j_gene: TRBJ2-7
v_gene: TRBV6-1
d_gene: TRBD1
CDR3aa: CASREDRGPSYEQYF
CDR3nt: TGTGCCAGCAGAGAGGACAGGGGGCCATCCTACGAGCAGTACTTC

abundance: NA
j_gene: TRBJ2-2
v_gene: TRBV6-4
d_gene: NA
CDR3aa: CASSEVDTGELFF
CDR3nt: TGTGCCAGCAGTGAGGTCGACACCGGGGAGCTGTTTTTT

abundance: NA
j_gene: TRBJ2-3
v_gene: TRBV5-1
d_gene: NA
CDR3aa: CASSSGTRSTDTQYF
CDR3nt: TGCGCCAGCAGCTCCGGGACCAGGAGCACAGATACGCAGTATTTT

abundance: NA
j_gene: TRBJ2-1
v_gene: TRBV9
d_gene: TRBD2
CDR3aa: CASSPRTSGRGSYNEQFF
CDR3nt: TGTGCCAGCAGCCCCCGGACTAGCGGGAGGGGGTCCTACAATGAGCAGTTCTTC

abundance: NA
j_gene: TRBJ2-2
v_gene: TRBV6-5
d_gene: NA
CDR3aa: CASSFRGLNTGELFF
CDR3nt: TGTGCCAGCAGTTTCAGGGGATTGAACACCGGGGAGCTGTTTTTT

abundance: NA
j_gene: TRBJ2-7
v_gene: TRBV7-3
d_gene: NA
CDR3aa: CASSSIDRSYEQYF
CDR3nt: TGTGCCAGCAGCTCGATCGACAGGTCCTACGAGCAGTACTTC

abundance: NA
j_gene: TRBJ2-7
v_gene: TRBV4-1
d_gene: NA
CDR3aa: CASSQGVEFYEQYF
CDR3nt: TGCGCCAGCAGCCAAGGCGTAGAATTCTACGAGCAGTACTTC

abundance: NA
j_gene: TRBJ2-5
v_gene: TRBV5-6
d_gene: NA
CDR3aa: CASSWDGVGGETQYF
CDR3nt: TGTGCCAGCAGCTGGGACGGGGTAGGGGGAGAGACCCAGTACTTC

abundance: NA
j_gene: TRBJ2-7
v_gene: TRBV6-9
d_gene: TRBD1
CDR3aa: CASRAGTAFPYEQYF
CDR3nt: TGTGCCAGCAGGGCCGGGACAGCTTTCCCCTACGAGCAGTACTTC